This is a list of T cell receptor beta chains from one sample in a study of blood T cell repertoires in COVID-19. The assay was immunoSEQ multiplex PCR, and TCRdb's table has in-frame clones only and misses some. Among about 260,000 clones listed, 80% to 95% were seen once. The sequenced sample consisted of PBMCs or T cells enriched from blood (not recorded which). The receptor set was obtained from a man aged 40-49 years who had been exposed to COVID-19. CDR3s include the opening cysteine and the closing phenylalanine or tryptophan. A D gene is named only where the DNA matches it firmly.

V,J,D,CDR3
TRBV2,TRBJ1-4,-,CASRGHSTNEKLFF
TRBV28,TRBJ1-6,TRBD1,CASSNHPGTGVHSPLHF
TRBV13,TRBJ2-1,TRBD1,CASSKSQDRENEQFF
TRBV28,TRBJ1-6,-,CATTKTTDNSPLHF
TRBV6-2/TRBV6-3,TRBJ1-1,TRBD1,CASSYSRDRTSTEAFF
TRBV5-4,TRBJ2-2,-,CASSLAPPGSNTGELFF
TRBV5-4,TRBJ2-5,TRBD1,CASRQNTGGETQYF
TRBV28,TRBJ1-2,-,CASSSQGRVGYTF
TRBV3-1/TRBV3-2,TRBJ2-6,TRBD1,CASSQEGQGDSGANVLTF
TRBV6-2/TRBV6-3,TRBJ1-6,-,CASSYPGEYSPLHF
TRBV25-1,TRBJ1-3,-,CASSEIGVPSSGNTIYF
TRBV6-5,TRBJ2-1,-,CASKGGLEQFF
TRBV27,TRBJ2-1,-,CASSAYSYRQDNEQFF
TRBV5-4,TRBJ2-1,TRBD2,CASSLQLAGVNEQFF
TRBV5-1,TRBJ1-1,TRBD1,CASSPTGYIDTEAFF
TRBV5-1,TRBJ2-2,-,CASSFSAQSNTGELFF
TRBV20-1,TRBJ2-7,-,CSARSGYEQYF
TRBV28,TRBJ1-5,-,CASSLRLNSNQPQHF
TRBV10-3,TRBJ2-7,-,CAISTERGGDAYEQYF
TRBV2,TRBJ2-3,-,CASRVLDSTDTQYF
TRBV10-3,TRBJ2-5,-,CAISGVGAQETQYF
TRBV9,TRBJ2-2,-,CASSAGLGELFF
TRBV7-9,TRBJ2-2,TRBD2,CASSPSGRNTGELFF
TRBV18,TRBJ1-5,-,CASSPDRNQPQHF
TRBV5-4,TRBJ1-5,-,CASSLRGAGQPQHF
TRBV7-3,TRBJ2-2,TRBD2,CASSSQQGCASGRILHGELFF
TRBV2,TRBJ2-1,-,CASSATDFKPANEQFF
TRBV6-1,TRBJ2-7,TRBD1,CASSERGRTGGLYEQYF
TRBV30,TRBJ1-2,-,CACREAANYGYTF
TRBV28,TRBJ1-2,-,CASSPGGAEGQGYGYTF
TRBV5-8,TRBJ2-3,-,CASSSRVGTDTQYF
TRBV2,TRBJ1-5,TRBD1,CASSKQGTDFSNQPQHF
TRBV28,TRBJ2-3,TRBD2,CASSSPGLAGGGADTQYF
TRBV6-5,TRBJ2-7,-,CASSLGESYEQYF
TRBV19,TRBJ1-4,-,CASSAQTGRGEKLFF
TRBV6-5,TRBJ1-2,-,CASSPQSNVYGYTF
TRBV5-5,TRBJ1-1,-,CASSLVSGAGTEAFF
TRBV10-2,TRBJ1-1,-,CASSERGLGTEAFF
TRBV4-1,TRBJ1-6,TRBD1,CASSPTVGQINSPLHF
TRBV19,TRBJ1-2,-,CASSRSASTNYGYTF
TRBV3-1/TRBV3-2,TRBJ2-3,TRBD2,CASSQVPLAGSTDTQYF
TRBV19,TRBJ1-5,-,CASSISGRSQPQHF
TRBV4-3,TRBJ1-6,-,CASSQGVEGSPGSYNSPLHF
TRBV7-2,TRBJ1-2,-,CASSSHPSDSYGYTF
TRBV9,TRBJ2-1,TRBD1,CASSVGQGLVNEQFF
TRBV9,TRBJ2-1,-,CASSVSGTFSYNEQFF
TRBV24-1,TRBJ2-2,TRBD1,CATSDPGQGATGELFF
TRBV30,TRBJ1-1,-,CAWIKNGGAAFF